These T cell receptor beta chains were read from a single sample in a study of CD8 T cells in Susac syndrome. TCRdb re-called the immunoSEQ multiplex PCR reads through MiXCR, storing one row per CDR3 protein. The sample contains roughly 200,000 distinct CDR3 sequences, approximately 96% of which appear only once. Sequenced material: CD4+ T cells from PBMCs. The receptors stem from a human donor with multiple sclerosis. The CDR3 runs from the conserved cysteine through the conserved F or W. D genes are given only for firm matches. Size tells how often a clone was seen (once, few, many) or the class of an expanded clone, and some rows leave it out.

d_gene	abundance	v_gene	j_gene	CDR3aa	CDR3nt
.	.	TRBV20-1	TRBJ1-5	CSASGRGGGSNQPQHF	TGCAGTGCTAGTGGGCGCGGTGGGGGTAGCAATCAGCCCCAGCATTTT
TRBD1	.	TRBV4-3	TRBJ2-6	CASSQVPGTGEASGANVLTF	TGCGCCAGCAGCCAAGTACCCGGGACAGGGGAGGCCTCTGGGGCCAACGTCCTGACTTTC
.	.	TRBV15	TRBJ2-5	CATSRSASAGAYQETQYF	TGTGCCACCAGCAGGTCTGCATCGGCGGGGGCCTATCAAGAGACCCAGTACTTC
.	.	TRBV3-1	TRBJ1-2	CASSQQGDYGYTF	TGTGCCAGCAGCCAACAGGGTGACTATGGCTACACCTTC
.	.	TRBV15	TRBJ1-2	CATSGSIRAVSIGYTF	TGTGCCACCAGCGGTTCGATAAGGGCTGTTTCTATCGGCTACACCTTC
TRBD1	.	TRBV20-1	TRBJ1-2	CSVHTGTAVGYTF	TGCAGTGTCCACACCGGGACAGCAGTAGGCTACACCTTC
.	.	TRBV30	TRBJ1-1	CAWSVSGGGNTEAFF	TGTGCCTGGAGTGTATCGGGAGGGGGAAACACTGAAGCTTTCTTT
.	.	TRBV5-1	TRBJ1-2	CASSRRGGDGYTF	TGCGCCAGCAGCCGTAGGGGAGGCGATGGCTACACCTTC
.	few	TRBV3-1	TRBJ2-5	CASSQPRDFQETQYF	TGTGCCAGCAGCCAGCCCCGGGACTTTCAAGAGACCCAGTACTTC
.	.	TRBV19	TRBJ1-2	CASRDSGELVDGYTF	TGTGCCAGTAGAGACAGTGGAGAGTTGGTCGATGGCTACACCTTC